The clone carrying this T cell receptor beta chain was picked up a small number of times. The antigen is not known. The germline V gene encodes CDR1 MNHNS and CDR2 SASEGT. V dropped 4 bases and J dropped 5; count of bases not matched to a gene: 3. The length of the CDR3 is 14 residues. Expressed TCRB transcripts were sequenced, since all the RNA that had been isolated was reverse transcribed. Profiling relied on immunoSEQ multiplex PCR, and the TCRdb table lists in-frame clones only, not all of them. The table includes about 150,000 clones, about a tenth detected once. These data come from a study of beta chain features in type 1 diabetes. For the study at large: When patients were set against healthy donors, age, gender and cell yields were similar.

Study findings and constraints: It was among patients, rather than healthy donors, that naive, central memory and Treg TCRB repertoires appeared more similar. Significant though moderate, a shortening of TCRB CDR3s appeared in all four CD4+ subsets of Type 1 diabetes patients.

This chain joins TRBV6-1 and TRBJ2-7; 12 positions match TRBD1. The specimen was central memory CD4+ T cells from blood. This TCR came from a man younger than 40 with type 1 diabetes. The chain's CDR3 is CASSAGTGGHEQYF. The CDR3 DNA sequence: TGTGCCAGCAGTGCGGGGACAGGGGGCCACGAGCAGTACTTC.